This T cell receptor beta chain was found in a study of preoperative IRX-2 immunotherapy in early breast cancer. Described treatment: preoperative locoregional IRX-2 cytokine immunotherapy. Samples came from a phase Ib trial of preoperative locoregional IRX-2 cytokine immunotherapy. Assay: immunoSEQ multiplex PCR; the TCRdb copy retains only in-frame clones and omits some. This sample yields 25,000 to 30,000 clones, of which over 65% are seen a single time; more than 3% belongs to the top ten. Germline V lookup: CDR1 MDHEN, CDR2 SYDVKM. The CDR3 totals 15 residues. Trimming took 5 bases from V and 0 from J; bases not matched to a gene: 4.

This receptor was obtained from a human donor with breast cancer. This material was collected from a patient treated with IRX-2 immunotherapy. The genes are TRBV28 and TRBJ2-3; 8 bases agree with TRBD2. CDR3 DNA: TGTGCCAGCAGTCAGCCTAGCGGGAGCACAGATACGCAGTATTTT. Translating it yields CASSQPSGSTDTQYF.